The 23 T cell receptor beta chains given below trace back to one sample, sequenced in a study of blood T cell repertoires in COVID-19. The data were produced by immunoSEQ multiplex PCR, yet TCRdb's version contains in-frame clones alone and is incomplete. The repertoire holds about 130,000 clones, with approximately 83% as singletons. Source material: peripheral blood. These receptors all come from a man between 40 and 49 years old with active or convalescent COVID-19.

The V and J genes are TRBV10-2 and TRBJ2-7, with 8 bases matching TRBD2. The CDR3 runs to 14 residues. The V segment lost 4 bases and the J segment 1 base; nucleotides outside the gene matches: 3. From germline, CDR1 is WSHSY and CDR2 SAAADI. The CDR3 region is CASSGTSLSYEQYF. DNA of the CDR3: TGCGCCAGCAGTGGGACTAGCCTGTCCTACGAGCAGTACTTC.

This chain joins TRBV5-5 and TRBJ2-2; 11 bases agree with TRBD2. Unmatched junction bases numbered 2, after V lost 4 bases and J lost 0 bases. CDR3 length equals 16 residues. The V gene's germline CDR1 is SGHKS and CDR2 YYEKEE (reference sequence). CDR3 region: CASSRSGGANTGELFF. CDR3 in DNA: TGTGCCAGCAGCCGTAGCGGGGGGGCGAACACCGGGGAGCTGTTTTTT. Full variable domain (rest looked up from reference TRBV5-5 and TRBJ2-2): DAGVTQSPTHLIKTRGQQVTLRCSPISGHKSVSWYQQVLGQGPQFIFQYYEKEERGRGNFPDRFSARQFPNYSSELNVNALLLGDSALYLCASSRSGGANTGELFFGEGSRLTVL.

The chain couples TRBV7-9 to TRBJ2-1, with 8 bases fitting TRBD2. In germline, CDR1 is SEHNR, CDR2 FQNEAQ (reference sequence). This CDR3 comprises 15 residues. V shed 5 bases and J 8 bases; nucleotides not matched to a gene: 11. The DNA for the CDR3 is TGTGCCAGCAGCCGAATTAGCGGGCGGGGGGATGAGCAGTTCTTC. Its translation: CASSRISGRGDEQFF.

The chain links TRBV7-8 to TRBJ1-1, with D hard to call. CDR3 length: 13 amino acids. Germline assignment: CDR1 SGHVS and CDR2 FQNEAQ. Trimming cost V 5 bases and J 4 bases, with 11 bases left between them. The CDR3 nucleotides are TGTGCCAGCAGCGCTGAAAGGAGCACTGAAGCTTTCTTT. Amino acid sequence: CASSAERSTEAFF.

The chain recombines TRBV9 with TRBJ2-2; D not resolved. CDR1 is SGDLS, CDR2 YYNGEE, per germline. Trimming cost V 3 bases and J 4 bases, with 19 bases left between them. The length of the CDR3 is 17 residues. The CDR3 nucleotides read TGTGCCAGCAGCGCCCTAAACGCAGGCGATTTCACCGGGGAGCTGTTTTTT. Encoded protein: CASSALNAGDFTGELFF.

The chain couples TRBV5-6 to TRBJ2-4; possible D gene TRBD2, 6 bases. Looked up from germline, CDR1 is SGHDT and CDR2 is YYEEEE. Trimming pared 2 bases from V and 4 bases from J, leaving 13 bases between. The CDR3 sequence is 15 residues long. CDR3 sequence: CASSFGGKVKNIQYF. In nucleotides, the CDR3 is TGTGCCAGCAGCTTTGGGGGGAAGGTGAAAAACATTCAGTACTTC.

The chain links TRBV19 to TRBJ1-5; D might be TRBD1 (6 bases). Trimming left V 7 bases short and J 5 bases short, with 21 bases between. Germline CDR1 LNHDA, CDR2 SQIVND (reference sequence). The CDR3 length is 16 residues. The CDR3 loop reads CASIAGGLGEDQPQHF. CDR3 DNA: TGTGCCAGTATAGCGGGGGGGCTTGGGGAAGATCAGCCCCAGCATTTT.

J is TRBJ2-1 and V is TRBV7-2; D not certain. Germline V lookup: CDR1 SGHTA, CDR2 FQGNSA. The CDR3 has 12 amino acids. V lost 4 bases and J lost 6, with 7 bases in between. CDR3: CASSSDINEQFF. The CDR3 nucleotides are TGTGCCAGCAGCTCAGACATCAATGAGCAGTTCTTC.

The chain uses TRBV7-3 and TRBJ1-6, with TRBD1 matching over 9 bases. The CDR3 length is 14 residues. V shed 6 bases, J shed 5 bases, and the junction held 2 bases outside the gene matches. Germline values: CDR1 SGHTA, CDR2 FQGTGA. CDR3 region: CASSWTGDNSPLHF. The DNA of the CDR3 is TGTGCCAGCAGTTGGACAGGGGATAATTCACCCCTCCACTTT. The full variable domain, with the rest looked up from reference TRBV7-3 and TRBJ1-6, is GAGVSQTPSNKVTEKGKYVELRCDPISGHTALYWYRQSLGQGPEFLIYFQGTGAADDSGLPNDRFFAVRPEGSVSTLKIQRTERGDSAVYLCASSWTGDNSPLHFGNGTRLTVT.

The chain couples TRBV27 to TRBJ1-6; 7 bases line up with TRBD1. The CDR3 totals 15 residues. The germline V gene encodes CDR1 MNHEY and CDR2 SMNVEV (reference sequence). V lost 7 bases to trimming and J lost 6 bases; unmatched junction nucleotides: 9. The CDR3 spells CASTEQGTANSPLHF. As DNA, the CDR3 is TGTGCCAGCACCGAACAAGGGACAGCTAATTCACCCCTCCACTTT.

The chain couples TRBV5-4 to TRBJ2-7; TRBD1 might be the D (5 bases). Trimming left V 0 bases short and J 3 bases short, with 7 bases between. Looked up from germline, CDR1 is SGHNT and CDR2 is YYREEE (reference sequence). This CDR3 has 13 amino acids. The CDR3 loop reads CASSLEQGYEQYF. CDR3 bases: TGTGCCAGCAGCTTGGAGCAGGGCTACGAGCAGTACTTC.

This chain joins TRBV4-1 and TRBJ2-1, with D maybe TRBD1 (6 bases). Trimming left V 1 base short and J 9 bases short, with 10 bases between. The CDR3 extends over 13 amino acids. The V gene's germline CDR1 is MGHRA and CDR2 YSYEKL. The CDR3 DNA reads TGCGCCAGCAGCCAAGGTCCAGGGGTTGAGCAGTTCTTC. Protein sequence: CASSQGPGVEQFF.

The chain is built from TRBV21-1 and TRBJ1-5; the D call TRBD1 from the table was never checked on the DNA. TRBV21-1 is flagged as a pseudogene. The CDR3 totals 15 residues. The CDR3 sequence: CASSKGATESEPQHF. The CDR3 coding sequence is TGTGCCAGCAGCAAAGGGGCGACAGAATCGGAACCCCAGCATTTT.

The V gene is TRBV24-1, the J gene TRBJ1-2; 7 bases line up with TRBD1. The V gene's germline CDR1 is KGHDR and CDR2 SFDVKD. After removal of 3 bases from V and 8 bases from J, the junction contained 5 bases not matched to a gene. This CDR3 is built from 13 residues. This CDR3 is CATSDTGVGGYTF. CDR3 nucleotides: TGTGCCACCAGTGATACAGGGGTTGGGGGCTACACCTTC.

The chain carries TRBV7-2 and TRBJ1-6; D is possibly TRBD1 (5 bases). Germline CDR1 reads SGHTA; CDR2 reads FQGNSA. The CDR3 spans 15 residues. Between the trimmed V and J ends, which lost 6 bases and 10 bases, there was a span of 19 bases. Written as DNA, the CDR3 is TGTGCCAGCAGTCTCAGGGTCAGAGGTAACTCACCCCTCCACTTT. Translation: CASSLRVRGNSPLHF.

The chain links TRBV5-1 to TRBJ1-1; 7 bases are shared with TRBD1. Germline CDR1 reads SGHRS; CDR2 reads YFSETQ. The CDR3 extends over 15 amino acids. Trimming at V came to 3 bases and at J to 3 bases, leaving 8 bases not matched to a gene. CDR3 loop: CASSSSGGQYTEAFF. The CDR3 DNA sequence: TGCGCCAGCAGCTCCAGTGGGGGACAGTACACTGAAGCTTTCTTT.

This clone showed up just once. The chain's CDR3 is CASRIQGTYNEQFF. DNA of the CDR3: TGTGCCAGCAGGATACAGGGGACCTACAATGAGCAGTTCTTC. The chain recombines TRBV6-5 with TRBJ2-1; 7 bases match TRBD1. The CDR3 covers 14 residues. V lost 6 bases, J lost 2 bases, and 4 bases stayed unmatched. Per the germline V gene, CDR1 is MNHEY and CDR2 is SVGAGI.

The rearrangement links TRBV6-6 to TRBJ2-1; TRBD2 might be the D (6 bases). The CDR3 runs to 15 residues. Trimming left V 6 bases short and J 3 bases short, with 15 bases between. Germline CDR1 is MNHNY and CDR2 is SVGAGI (reference sequence). CDR3 in DNA: TGTGCCAGCAGCCGCGAACTAGCTTACTACAATGAGCAGTTCTTC. Its translation: CASSRELAYYNEQFF.

This clone was picked up a small number of times. The genes are TRBV4-2 and TRBJ2-2; 13 bases map to TRBD2. This CDR3 is built from 17 residues. Trimming cost V 4 bases and J 5 bases; bases outside gene matches: 7. Germline CDR1 LGHNA, CDR2 YNFKEQ. The CDR3 is CASSPNGLAGVTGELFF. CDR3 bases: TGTGCCAGCAGCCCTAACGGACTAGCGGGGGTGACCGGGGAGCTGTTTTTT.

The gene calls are TRBV7-9 and TRBJ1-5; 11 nucleotides agree with TRBD1. The V gene's germline CDR1 is SEHNR and CDR2 FQNEAQ (reference sequence). The CDR3 is 18 amino acids. J gave up 0 bases and V 5 bases, and 9 bases lay outside the gene matches. This CDR3 is CASSPGQGGLYSNQPQHF. DNA for the CDR3: TGTGCCAGCAGCCCGGGACAGGGGGGCTTATATAGCAATCAGCCCCAGCATTTT.

This chain uses TRBV15 with TRBJ2-7; no definite D call. Germline V lookup: CDR1 LNHNV, CDR2 YYDKDF (reference sequence). CDR3 length: 15 residues. Trimming stripped 0 bases from V and 3 bases from J, with 12 bases between. The CDR3 nucleotides read TGTGCCACCAGCAGAGATGGGCACCTGCGCTACGAGCAGTACTTC. It codes for CATSRDGHLRYEQYF.

The V and J genes are TRBV15 and TRBJ1-3, with 8 bases that match TRBD1. J was trimmed by 0 bases and V by 0 bases; bases with no gene match: 1. This CDR3 contains 16 residues. Germline CDR1 and CDR2: LNHNV and YYDKDF (reference sequence). CDR3 in amino acids: CATSRDRGLSGNTIYF. Written as DNA, the CDR3 is TGTGCCACCAGCAGAGACAGGGGGCTCTCTGGAAACACCATATATTTT.

This clone was seen only once. V usage is TRBV18 and J usage is TRBJ2-1; no definite D call. Germline CDR1 KGHSH, CDR2 LQKENI. The CDR3 contains 13 residues. V lost 1 base to trimming and J lost 6 bases, with 7 bases between them. The CDR3 here is CASSPLVTNEQFF. CDR3 nucleotides: TGTGCCAGCTCACCACTAGTTACCAATGAGCAGTTCTTC. The complete variable domain, with remaining parts taken from reference TRBV18 and TRBJ2-1, reads NAGVMQNPRHLVRRRGQEARLRCSPMKGHSHVYWYRQLPEEGLKFMVYLQKENIIDESGMPKERFSAEFPKEGPSILRIQQVVRGDSAAYFCASSPLVTNEQFFGPGTRLTVL.